This T cell receptor beta chain is drawn from a study of blood T cell repertoires in COVID-19. In the original processing: Reference gene primer amplification yielded estimated nucleated cell counts. Clones were read by immunoSEQ multiplex PCR, and TCRdb kept only the in-frame ones, dropping some. V, J and clone size derive from that table, while D and trimming were established from the DNA sequence. The table lists 37,000 or so clones, around 90% of them singletons. The CDR3 contains 16 residues. Germline-derived CDR1 and CDR2 are SGHTA and FQGNSA. V was trimmed by 0 bases and J by 5 bases, leaving 11 bases between them.

The TCR sequence derives from a human donor in a cohort sampled during active COVID-19. This chain joins TRBV7-2 and TRBJ1-6; tentatively, D is TRBD1 (5 bases). Sequenced input: peripheral blood. The CDR3 DNA is TGTGCCAGCAGCTTAGCAGGCAGGGTGGATAATTCACCCCTCCACTTT. Its protein product is CASSLAGRVDNSPLHF.